Shown below are 21 T cell receptor beta chains from a single sample sequenced in a study of CD8 T cells in ankylosing spondylitis. A single record per CDR3 protein comes from TCRdb applying MiXCR to the 5' RACE reads. The sample includes roughly 190,000 distinct CDR3 sequences, roughly 12% of them seen just once. The sample comprised blood, either unsorted or a sorted T cell fraction (not recorded which). The receptors stem from a male donor with ankylosing spondylitis or in good health (not recorded which).

This clonotype was seen more than once but under ten times. The gene calls are TRBV27 and TRBJ1-2; no reliable D call. Between the trimmed V and J ends, which lost 8 bases and 2 bases, there was a span of 9 bases. Germline V lookup: CDR1 MNHEY, CDR2 SMNVEV (reference sequence). The CDR3 is made up of 12 amino acids. For the CDR3, the DNA is TGTGCCAGCTATACTTCCAACTATGGCTACACCTTC. Its protein product is CASYTSNYGYTF.

This clonotype was observed many times. The rearrangement links TRBV5-1 to TRBJ1-1; D might be TRBD1 (6 bases). This CDR3 region has 14 residues. Between the trimmed V and J ends, which lost 4 bases and 4 bases, there was a span of 14 bases. Germline-derived CDR1 and CDR2 are SGHRS and YFSETQ. The CDR3 bases are TGCGCCAGCAGCGGGGGCAGGTCTTCCACTGAAGCTTTCTTT. Its translation is CASSGGRSSTEAFF.

The chain couples TRBV7-6 to TRBJ2-3; D remains unclear. The ends were cut back, 0 bases at V and 6 bases at J, with 16 bases in the middle. The CDR3 has 16 amino acids. Germline-derived CDR1 and CDR2 are SGHVS and FNYEAQ. For the CDR3, the DNA is TGTGCCAGCAGCTTAGCCTTGGGTCTGTCCGGGGATACGCAGTATTTT. Translation: CASSLALGLSGDTQYF. Full variable domain (rest looked up from reference TRBV7-6 and TRBJ2-3): GAGVSQSPRYKVTKRGQDVALRCDPISGHVSLYWYRQALGQGPEFLTYFNYEAQQDKSGLPNDRFSAERPEGSISTLTIQRTEQRDSAMYRCASSLALGLSGDTQYFGPGTRLTVL.

The J gene is TRBJ1-1, the V gene TRBV20-1; D remains unclear. The CDR3 runs 14 residues. CDR1 is DFQATT and CDR2 is SNEGSKA in the germline V gene (reference sequence). V was pared by 0 bases and J by 3 bases, with 11 bases between. In DNA, the CDR3 is TGCAGTGCTAGAGACCCTGACGTATACACTGAAGCTTTCTTT. It translates to CSARDPDVYTEAFF.

The genes are TRBV2 and TRBJ2-1, with 7 bases matching TRBD2. Looked up from germline, CDR1 is SNHLY and CDR2 is FYNNEI. CDR3 size: 15 residues. Unmatched junction bases numbered 9, after V lost 6 bases and J lost 4 bases. The DNA for the CDR3 is TGTGCCAGCAGGACCGGGACTAACCTTTACAATGAGCAGTTCTTC. Residues: CASRTGTNLYNEQFF.

The V and J genes are TRBV9 and TRBJ2-1; 7 bases align to TRBD2. V was pared by 5 bases and J by 9 bases, with 14 bases of the junction left unmatched. This CDR3 has 15 residues. Per germline, CDR1 SGDLS and CDR2 YYNGEE. In nucleotides, the CDR3 is TGTGCCAGCAGTGTCTACGTGTCCGGGGGGAGTGAGCAGTTCTTC. Translation: CASSVYVSGGSEQFF.

This clonotype showed up just a few times. This rearrangement joins TRBV4-1 to TRBJ2-3; D gene ambiguous. Deletions cut 1 base from V and 1 base from J, with 12 bases between. The V gene's germline CDR1 is MGHRA and CDR2 YSYEKL. This CDR3 spans 16 amino acids. The chain's CDR3 is CASSQVTSMGTDTQYF. The CDR3 DNA follows: TGCGCCAGCAGCCAAGTAACCTCGATGGGCACAGATACGCAGTATTTT.

The V call is TRBV21-1, the J call TRBJ2-3. TRBV21-1 corresponds to a pseudogene. The CDR3 extends over 14 amino acids. The CDR3 sequence: CASSQIKRPDTQYF. Written as DNA, the CDR3 is TGTGCCAGCAGCCAAATAAAACGGCCAGATACGCAGTATTTT.

The chain employs TRBV3-1 and TRBJ2-3; 9 bases are a match to TRBD2. Trimming at V came to 4 bases and at J to 2 bases, leaving 4 bases not matched to a gene. In germline, CDR1 is LGHDT, CDR2 YNNKEL (reference sequence). CDR3 length equals 15 residues. The CDR3 sequence: CASSLTSGDTDTQYF. The CDR3 coding sequence is TGTGCCAGCAGCCTGACTAGCGGAGACACAGATACGCAGTATTTT.

V gene TRBV27 combines with J gene TRBJ2-1; possibly TRBD1 or TRBD2 for D (6 bases each). Trimming left V 6 bases short and J 7 bases short, with 19 bases between. The CDR3 sequence is 15 residues long. Germline CDR1 and CDR2: MNHEY and SMNVEV (reference sequence). In DNA form, the CDR3 reads TGTGCCAGCAGCTATGGAGGGGGGAGGTGGAATGAGCAGTTCTTC. Translating gives CASSYGGGRWNEQFF.

Only a few counts were recorded for this clonotype. The CDR3 DNA reads TGCGCCAGCAGTGAGTTGGCGGGGGGCTCCTACAATGAGCAGTTCTTC. Translation: CASSELAGGSYNEQFF. The rearrangement links TRBV10-2 to TRBJ2-1; 8 bases fit TRBD2. CDR1 WSHSY and CDR2 SAAADI come from the germline V gene. The V and J ends lost 1 base and 0 bases, in that order; junction bases with no gene match: 2. The CDR3 has 16 residues.

The chain couples TRBV5-1 to TRBJ2-7; 14 bases are shared with TRBD2. Germline CDR1 SGHRS, CDR2 YFSETQ. V lost 3 bases and J lost 4; bases outside the gene matches: 6. This CDR3 region has 16 residues. In DNA, the CDR3 is TGCGCCAGCAGCTGGGGACTAGCGGGGGAAAGGTACGAGCAGTACTTC. Encoded protein: CASSWGLAGERYEQYF.

This clonotype came up many times. The rearrangement links TRBV27 to TRBJ1-2; the D gene is possibly TRBD1 (6 bases). Looked up from germline, CDR1 is MNHEY and CDR2 is SMNVEV (reference sequence). This CDR3 is 13 amino acids long. V was pared by 5 bases and J by 0 bases, with 7 bases between. DNA for the CDR3: TGTGCCAGCAGTAGGGGGGCTAACTATGGCTACACCTTC. Encoded protein: CASSRGANYGYTF.

To note about this clonotype: At one of its ends the junction is not consistent with the germline gene, which may arise from a read error. V usage is TRBV4-1 and J usage is TRBJ2-7, with D perhaps TRBD2 (5 bases). CDR1 MGHRA and CDR2 YSYEKL come from the germline V gene. The CDR3 loop spans 13 amino acids. CDR3 region: CASSQDGSGPGNF. CDR3 sequence (DNA): TGCGCCAGCAGCCAAGATGGGAGCGGCCCTGGGAACTTC.

This clonotype was picked up a small number of times. The CDR3 is CASSYSRTSGGPDTQYF. Written as DNA, the CDR3 is TGTGCCAGCAGTTACTCGCGGACTAGCGGGGGACCAGATACGCAGTATTTT. V and J are TRBV6-2 or TRBV6-3 and TRBJ2-3; TRBD2 aligns across 13 bases. There are 17 residues in the CDR3. CDR1 is MNHEY and CDR2 is SVGEGT in the germline V gene. With V trimmed by 0 bases and J by 4 bases, 4 bases remained unmatched.

This clonotype was seen a handful of times. The gene calls are TRBV24-1 and TRBJ2-3; D unclear. Per the germline V gene, CDR1 is KGHDR and CDR2 is SFDVKD. Trimming took 3 bases from V and 5 from J, leaving 8 bases between them. The CDR3 has 13 residues. This CDR3 reads CATSDPDGDTQYF. The CDR3 nucleotides are TGTGCCACCAGTGATCCCGATGGAGATACGCAGTATTTT.

This clonotype was recorded many times. This chain uses TRBV12-3 or TRBV12-4 with TRBJ2-1; D remains unclear. Trimming took 3 bases from V and 0 from J, leaving 3 bases between them. The CDR3 totals 13 residues. CDR3 sequence reads: CASSLISYNEQFF. CDR3 DNA sequence: TGTGCCAGCAGTTTGATCTCCTACAATGAGCAGTTCTTC.

This clonotype was seen ten or more times. The V gene is TRBV6-5, the J gene TRBJ2-5; the D gene is possibly TRBD1 (6 bases). Germline V gene data show CDR1 as MNHEY and CDR2 as SVGAGI. Trimming took 2 bases from V and 1 from J, leaving 11 bases between them. The CDR3 extends over 15 amino acids. The CDR3 reads CASSYLRGSQETQYF. CDR3 DNA: TGTGCCAGCAGTTACCTTAGGGGGAGCCAAGAGACCCAGTACTTC.

The chain couples TRBV5-4 to TRBJ1-1; D possibly corresponds to TRBD1 (5 bases). Germline V gene lookup returns CDR1 SGHNT and CDR2 YYREEE (reference sequence). The CDR3 runs to 12 residues. Trimming left V 4 bases short and J 8 bases short, with 12 bases between. CDR3 loop: CASSRDPYEAFF. The CDR3 coding sequence is TGTGCCAGCAGCCGGGACCCCTACGAAGCTTTCTTT.

The rearrangement links TRBV9 to TRBJ1-3; D possibly corresponds to TRBD1 (5 bases). CDR3 length equals 15 residues. Trimming took off 0 bases at V and 5 bases at J, with 12 bases between the two ends. Germline V gene data show CDR1 as SGDLS and CDR2 as YYNGEE. The CDR3 nucleotides read TGTGCCAGCAGCGTAGCTTGGGGGGTTAGAAACACCATATATTTT. Amino acids: CASSVAWGVRNTIYF.

The chain uses TRBV27 and TRBJ1-2; D is perhaps TRBD1 (5 bases). Trimming cost V 3 bases and J 5 bases, with 16 bases left between them. Germline V gives CDR1 MNHEY, CDR2 SMNVEV (reference sequence). The CDR3 has 15 amino acids. The CDR3 nucleotides are TGTGCCAGCAGTTTGGGCGACACGGGGGGTTATGGCTACACCTTC. Amino acid sequence: CASSLGDTGGYGYTF.